The present T cell receptor (beta chain) was sequenced within a study of blood T cell repertoires in COVID-19. Study overall: PBMCs, B-cell-depleted T cells, or T cells were the source of the cDNA or gDNA that made up the material.

How the authors handled the data: Estimation of nucleated cell counts was performed using reference gene primer amplification. Produced via immunoSEQ multiplex PCR; TCRdb's table is partial and in-frame only. The V and J calls and clone size come from that table; D and trimming were worked out from the DNA. The table lists around 500,000 clones, approximately 90% of them singletons, with less than 2% in the top ten. Participants, roughly 18 to 90 years old, spanned 24 US areas. Participants reported their clinical history, and cohort assignment relied on those reports. With 5 bases clipped from V and 0 bases from J, the junction kept 14 bases outside the gene matches. This CDR3 has 19 amino acids. Germline-derived CDR1 and CDR2 are SGHTA and FQGNSA.

This clonotype originated in a woman in her thirties or forties who had recovered from COVID-19. The chain has TRBV7-2 and TRBJ2-3; 10 bases are a match to TRBD2. Specimen: PBMCs or T cells enriched from blood (not recorded which). This CDR3 is CASSPNRTSGPPSTDTQYF. CDR3 bases: TGTGCCAGCAGCCCCAACCGGACTAGCGGTCCCCCTAGCACAGATACGCAGTATTTT.